The 27 T cell receptor beta chains below all came from one sample that was sequenced in a study of blood T cell repertoires in COVID-19. Assay used: immunoSEQ multiplex PCR; TCRdb lists only in-frame clones, some missing. This sample carries a few hundred thousand clones, about nine tenths of them seen once, and the ten largest clones take about 3%. Sequencing was performed on peripheral blood. The receptors derive from a woman aged 30 to 39 with active or convalescent COVID-19.

CDR3 region: CASSHRASPATEAFF. The DNA for the CDR3 is TGTGCCAGCAGCCACAGGGCATCTCCAGCCACTGAAGCTTTCTTT. This chain uses TRBV5-8 with TRBJ1-1; the D gene is possibly TRBD1 (6 bases). Trimming shortened V by 4 bases and J by 4 bases, and 17 bases separated the two germline ends. The CDR3 extends over 15 amino acids. Germline lookup yields CDR1 SGHTS and CDR2 YDEGEE.

There are a few counts of this clone. The chain joins TRBV28 to TRBJ2-1; D is perhaps TRBD2 (6 bases). Germline V CDR1 and CDR2: MDHEN, SYDVKM. CDR3 length: 13 residues. The germline V and J ends were trimmed by 7 bases and 5 bases, with 12 bases remaining between them. In DNA form, the CDR3 reads TGTGCCAGCAAGGAGGGCGGGAACAATGAGCAGTTCTTC. It codes for CASKEGGNNEQFF.

This rearrangement joins TRBV27 to TRBJ2-1, with TRBD2 as a possible D gene (5 bases). Germline lookup yields CDR1 MNHEY and CDR2 SMNVEV (reference sequence). This CDR3 has 14 residues. Trimming stripped 7 bases from V and 2 bases from J, with 12 bases between. The chain's CDR3 is CASKIGNTYNEQFF. DNA of the CDR3: TGTGCCAGCAAAATCGGGAATACCTACAATGAGCAGTTCTTC.

In DNA form, the CDR3 reads TGTGCCAGTATAGGCCCAGGGGCGAACACTGAAGCTTTCTTT. Its translation: CASIGPGANTEAFF. The chain employs TRBV19 and TRBJ1-1, with D perhaps matching TRBD1 (6 bases). Germline V gene data show CDR1 as LNHDA and CDR2 as SQIVND (reference sequence). This CDR3 spans 14 amino acids. The V and J ends lost 7 bases and 1 base respectively, with 13 bases between them.

V gene TRBV6-6 combines with J gene TRBJ2-1; 7 bases map to TRBD2. V shed 2 bases and J 5 bases; nucleotides not matched to a gene: 6. Per germline, CDR1 MNHNY and CDR2 SVGAGI (reference sequence). This CDR3 is built from 15 residues. The CDR3 sequence: CASSYDSGAHNEQFF. The CDR3 DNA follows: TGTGCCAGCAGTTACGACAGCGGGGCTCACAATGAGCAGTTCTTC.

The chain is built from TRBV12-3 or TRBV12-4 and TRBJ1-2, with D unresolved. The CDR3 has 13 residues. Trimming stripped 5 bases from V and 4 bases from J, with 11 bases between. This chain's CDR3 is CASSHLPFYGYTF. CDR3 nucleotide sequence: TGTGCCAGCAGTCACCTACCGTTCTATGGCTACACCTTC.

This clone was counted a few times. This chain uses TRBV28 with TRBJ1-5; unclear D gene. Trimming shortened V by 3 bases and J by 3 bases, and 18 bases separated the two germline ends. The CDR3 is made up of 17 amino acids. Germline CDR1 reads MDHEN; CDR2 reads SYDVKM. For the CDR3, the DNA is TGTGCCAGCAGTTTCCAAAAAGCCAGGATGGCCAATCAGCCCCAGCATTTT. As protein: CASSFQKARMANQPQHF.

This chain uses TRBV9 with TRBJ2-4; a weak D match, TRBD2 (7 bases). Per germline, CDR1 SGDLS and CDR2 YYNGEE. The CDR3 has 16 amino acids. Deletions cut 3 bases from V and 3 bases from J, with 16 bases between. The CDR3 nucleotides read TGTGCCAGCAGCGCCGGGGGGACATCCCTCAAAAACATTCAGTACTTC. Translation gives CASSAGGTSLKNIQYF. The entire variable domain, with the rest obtained from reference TRBV9 and TRBJ2-4, is as follows: DSGVTQTPKHLITATGQRVTLRCSPRSGDLSVYWYQQSLDQGLQFLIQYYNGEERAKGNILERFSAQQFPDLHSELNLSSLELGDSALYFCASSAGGTSLKNIQYFGAGTRLSVL.

The gene calls are TRBV4-3 and TRBJ2-3, with 10 bases that match TRBD1. Germline V gene sequence: CDR1 LGHNA, CDR2 YSLEER. J was trimmed by 6 bases and V by 0 bases; bases with no gene match: 6. The CDR3 totals 16 residues. CDR3 region: CASSQDRDRGWDTQYF. For the CDR3, the DNA is TGCGCCAGCAGCCAAGATCGGGACAGGGGATGGGATACGCAGTATTTT.

This clone has only one observation. The chain employs TRBV6-5 and TRBJ1-5; TRBD1 is a possible D gene (6 bases). The CDR3 totals 14 residues. Trimming took off 5 bases at V and 3 bases at J, with 11 bases between the two ends. The germline CDR1 and CDR2 sequences are MNHEY and SVGAGI. The CDR3 sequence is CASSPYRANQPQHF. CDR3 bases: TGTGCCAGCAGTCCTTACAGGGCCAATCAGCCCCAGCATTTT.

V and J are TRBV7-2 and TRBJ2-7; 8 positions match TRBD2. With V trimmed by 6 bases and J by 2 bases, 3 bases remained unmatched. The CDR3 totals 13 residues. CDR1 SGHTA and CDR2 FQGNSA come from the germline V gene. CDR3 bases: TGTGCCAGCAGACCCGGGGGGGCCTACGAGCAGTACTTC. Its protein is CASRPGGAYEQYF.

This clone was found once. The chain carries TRBV10-2 and TRBJ2-1, with D possibly being TRBD2 (5 bases). Germline loops: CDR1 WSHSY, CDR2 SAAADI. V lost 2 bases to trimming and J lost 10 bases, with 18 bases between them. This CDR3 has 15 amino acids. The CDR3 region is CASSEGFSRGREQFF. In nucleotides, the CDR3 is TGCGCCAGCAGTGAGGGGTTTAGTCGGGGAAGGGAGCAGTTCTTC.

The gene calls are TRBV7-2 and TRBJ1-4; D unclear. The V gene lost 5 bases and the J gene lost 8 bases, with 18 bases spanning the gap. The germline V gene encodes CDR1 SGHTA and CDR2 FQGNSA. The CDR3 totals 15 residues. CDR3 residues: CASSTRQDPREKLFF. The CDR3 region has the DNA TGTGCCAGCAGCACTCGTCAGGATCCTCGGGAAAAACTGTTTTTT.

The chain has TRBV30 and TRBJ1-2, with 9 bases matching TRBD1. V shed 1 base and J 8 bases; nucleotides not matched to a gene: 11. This CDR3 comprises 15 residues. CDR1 and CDR2 (germline): GTSNPN, SVGIG (reference sequence). DNA of the CDR3: TGTGCCTGGAGTGATCCCTCCCCGGGACAGGGAGGCTACACCTTC. Residues: CAWSDPSPGQGGYTF. Full variable domain (outside the CDR3, taken from reference TRBV30 and TRBJ1-2): SQTIHQWPATLVQPVGSPLSLECTVEGTSNPNLYWYRQAAGRGLQLLFYSVGIGQISSEVPQNLSASRPQDRQFILSSKKLLLSDSGFYLCAWSDPSPGQGGYTFGSGTRLTVV.

The chain carries TRBV18 and TRBJ2-3; 8 nucleotides align to TRBD2. Germline-derived CDR1 and CDR2 are KGHSH and LQKENI. The junction had 5 bases not matched to a gene; V was cut back by 2 bases and J by 4 bases. The CDR3 consists of 15 residues. CDR3 region: CASSPGAGEADTQYF. The CDR3 coding sequence is TGTGCCAGCTCACCAGGAGCGGGGGAGGCAGATACGCAGTATTTT.

The V and J genes are TRBV7-6 and TRBJ2-1; the match to TRBD2 covers 11 bases. Germline V gene data show CDR1 as SGHVS and CDR2 as FNYEAQ. After removal of 1 base from V and 8 bases from J, the junction contained 10 bases not matched to a gene. This CDR3 comprises 17 residues. The CDR3 sequence is CASSLGASSGGFDEQFF. The CDR3, as DNA: TGTGCCAGCAGCTTAGGCGCCTCTAGCGGGGGGTTCGATGAGCAGTTCTTC.

This clone was recorded only once. The gene calls are TRBV7-2 and TRBJ1-2; possible D gene TRBD1, 5 bases. The ends were cut back, 2 bases at V and 7 bases at J, with 17 bases in the middle. The CDR3 totals 15 residues. Germline CDR1 SGHTA, CDR2 FQGNSA. The CDR3 bases are TGTGCCAGCAGCTTATACCTCAGGGCCGGAATTGGCTACACCTTC. It encodes CASSLYLRAGIGYTF. Looking up the rest from reference TRBV7-2 and TRBJ1-2 gives the full variable domain: GAGVSQSPSNKVTEKGKDVELRCDPISGHTALYWYRQSLGQGLEFLIYFQGNSAPDKSGLPSDRFSAERTGGSVSTLTIQRTQQEDSAVYLCASSLYLRAGIGYTFGSGTRLTVV.

The CDR3 coding sequence is TGTGCCAGCAGCTTGGTCGAATACAGGACTAACTATGGCTACACCTTC. This encodes CASSLVEYRTNYGYTF. The chain links TRBV5-6 to TRBJ1-2; D might be TRBD1 (5 bases). The CDR3 is made up of 16 amino acids. V was clipped by 0 bases and J by 0 bases, with 12 bases between them. CDR1 SGHDT and CDR2 YYEEEE come from the germline V gene.

V gene TRBV10-3 combines with J gene TRBJ2-3; D unresolved. From germline, CDR1 is ENHRY and CDR2 SYGVKD. The V gene lost 11 bases and the J gene lost 6 bases, with 15 bases spanning the gap. The CDR3 is 12 residues long. CDR3 residues: CAAGRSVDTQYF. The CDR3 nucleotides are TGTGCCGCCGGTCGCAGCGTGGATACGCAGTATTTT.

This clone was counted between two and nine times. The chain has TRBV28 and TRBJ1-5, with 10 bases lining up with TRBD1. Germline V lookup: CDR1 MDHEN, CDR2 SYDVKM. Trimming took 0 bases from V and 7 from J; bases not matched to a gene: 6. The CDR3 contains 16 residues. CDR3: CASSLWTGGSLQPQHF. The CDR3 DNA is TGTGCCAGCAGTTTATGGACAGGGGGCAGTTTGCAGCCCCAGCATTTT.

The genes are TRBV19 and TRBJ1-5, with D perhaps TRBD1 (5 bases). This CDR3 has 15 residues. Trimming shortened V by 1 base and J by 7 bases, and 14 bases separated the two germline ends. CDR1 and CDR2 from the germline V gene are LNHDA and SQIVND (reference sequence). CDR3 in amino acids: CASSIGGRGSQPQHF. The CDR3 DNA sequence: TGTGCCAGTAGTATAGGGGGGAGGGGCAGCCAGCCCCAGCATTTT. The complete variable domain, with remaining parts taken from reference TRBV19 and TRBJ1-5, reads DGGITQSPKYLFRKEGQNVTLSCEQNLNHDAMYWYRQDPGQGLRLIYYSQIVNDFQKGDIAEGYSVSREKKESFPLTVTSAQKNPTAFYLCASSIGGRGSQPQHFGDGTRLSIL.

The chain uses TRBV4-2 and TRBJ1-2, with 9 bases aligning to TRBD1. The germline V gene encodes CDR1 LGHNA and CDR2 YNFKEQ. With V trimmed by 2 bases and J by 8 bases, 6 bases remained unmatched. The CDR3 sequence is 14 residues long. CDR3 in amino acids: CASSQPGQGRGYTF. As DNA, the CDR3 is TGTGCCAGCAGCCAACCGGGACAGGGTAGAGGCTACACCTTC.

The rearrangement links TRBV21-1 to TRBJ1-1; TRBD1 is the table's D call, not checked against the DNA. TRBV21-1 is labeled a pseudogene. The CDR3 length is 20 residues. The CDR3 region is CASSKAVPDRGGEEETEAFF. The DNA for the CDR3 is TGTGCCAGCAGCAAAGCGGTCCCGGACAGGGGGGGGGAGGAGGAGACTGAAGCTTTCTTT.

This rearrangement joins TRBV6-2 or TRBV6-3 to TRBJ2-5, with 8 bases matching TRBD2. CDR3 length: 15 residues. CDR1 is MNHEY and CDR2 is SVGEGT in the germline V gene. The ends lost 6 bases at V and 2 bases at J; junction bases unmatched: 8. CDR3 sequence reads: CASRPAGGPQETQYF. DNA of the CDR3: TGTGCCAGCAGGCCTGCGGGGGGCCCACAAGAGACCCAGTACTTC.

The gene calls are TRBV6-5 and TRBJ2-5, with 8 positions matching TRBD1. The germline V gene encodes CDR1 MNHEY and CDR2 SVGAGI. This CDR3 has 14 residues. The J segment lost 5 bases and the V segment lost 5 bases, leaving 7 bases of the junction unmatched. The CDR3 sequence: CASSRQGMGETQYF. CDR3 DNA sequence: TGTGCCAGCAGTCGACAGGGGATGGGGGAGACCCAGTACTTC.

In this sample, this clone turned up a few times. DNA of the CDR3: TGTGCCAGCAGTCCTGGGACTAGCTTCCCCTACGAGCAGTACTTC. Translating gives CASSPGTSFPYEQYF. This sequence joins TRBV25-1 and TRBJ2-7; 9 bases are a match to TRBD2. The CDR3 extends over 15 amino acids. V shed 5 bases, J shed 2 bases, and the junction held 7 bases outside the gene matches. Germline-derived CDR1 and CDR2 are MGHDK and SYGVNS.

This rearrangement joins TRBV7-2 to TRBJ2-3, with D uncertain. This CDR3 spans 15 amino acids. Trimming stripped 2 bases from V and 2 bases from J, with 11 bases between. Germline values: CDR1 SGHTA, CDR2 FQGNSA. The DNA for the CDR3 is TGTGCCAGCAGCTTAAGCCAGGCTATCACAGATACGCAGTATTTT. Its translation is CASSLSQAITDTQYF.